This TCR beta chain originates from a study of CD8+ T cells in alopecia areata. Whole-study findings and limits: Affected scalp, especially in alopecia totalis/universalis, had a higher clonality than normal scalp did.

Worth noting for this clone: Its antigen is still unknown.

The CDR3 runs to 13 residues. Per germline, CDR1 SGHVS and CDR2 FQNEAQ. V was cut by 5 bases and J by 6 bases, with 11 bases left in between. Investigators isolated RNA and reverse transcribed it into cDNA to act as the sequencing template. This table comes from immunoSEQ multiplex PCR, and its TCRdb copy is limited to in-frame clones, with some not included. Here the sample spans about 56,000 clones, about 96% being singletons. The sequence came from a human donor with alopecia areata. The V call is TRBV7-8, the J call TRBJ1-5; no clear D gene. The specimen comprised CD8+ T cells sorted from blood, sampled at week 0. The DNA of the CDR3 is TGTGCCAGCAGCCCGGGCCCTGGTCAGCCCCAGCATTTT. Translated, it gives CASSPGPGQPQHF. Full variable domain (missing parts from reference TRBV7-8 and TRBJ1-5): GAGVSQSPRYKVAKRGQDVALRCDPISGHVSLFWYQQALGQGPEFLTYFQNEAQLDKSGLPSDRFFAERPEGSVSTLKIQRTQQEDSAVYLCASSPGPGQPQHFGDGTRLSIL.